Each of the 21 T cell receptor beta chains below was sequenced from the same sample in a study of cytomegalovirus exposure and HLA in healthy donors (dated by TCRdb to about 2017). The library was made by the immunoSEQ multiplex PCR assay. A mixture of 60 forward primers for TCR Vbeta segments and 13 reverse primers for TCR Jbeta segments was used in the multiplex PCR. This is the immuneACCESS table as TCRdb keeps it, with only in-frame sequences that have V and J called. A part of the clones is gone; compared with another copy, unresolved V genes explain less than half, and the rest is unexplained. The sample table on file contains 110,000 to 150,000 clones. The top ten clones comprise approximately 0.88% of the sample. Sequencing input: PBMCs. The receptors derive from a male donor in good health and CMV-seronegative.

In DNA, the CDR3 is TGTGCCAGCTCACCACTTGAGGGACACGCGAGTTCACCCCTCCACTTT. Translation gives CASSPLEGHASSPLHF. The chain uses TRBV18 and TRBJ1-6, with D maybe TRBD1 (6 bases). The CDR3 runs to 16 residues. CDR1 and CDR2 from the germline V gene are KGHSH and LQKENI. Trimming pared 1 base from V and 9 bases from J, leaving 16 bases between.

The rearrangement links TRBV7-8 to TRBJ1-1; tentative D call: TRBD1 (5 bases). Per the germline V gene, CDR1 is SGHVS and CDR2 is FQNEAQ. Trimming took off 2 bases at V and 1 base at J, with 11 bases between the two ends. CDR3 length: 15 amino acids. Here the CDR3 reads CASSLRGEANTEAFF. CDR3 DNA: TGTGCCAGCAGCTTACGGGGGGAGGCGAACACTGAAGCTTTCTTT. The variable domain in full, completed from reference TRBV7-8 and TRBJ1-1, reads GAGVSQSPRYKVAKRGQDVALRCDPISGHVSLFWYQQALGQGPEFLTYFQNEAQLDKSGLPSDRFFAERPEGSVSTLKIQRTQQEDSAVYLCASSLRGEANTEAFFGQGTRLTVV.

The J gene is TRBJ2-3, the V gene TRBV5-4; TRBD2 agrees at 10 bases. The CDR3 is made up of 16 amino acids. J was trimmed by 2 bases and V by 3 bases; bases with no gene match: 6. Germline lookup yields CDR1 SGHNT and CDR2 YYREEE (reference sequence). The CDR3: CASSWSLAGVTDTQYF. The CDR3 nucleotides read TGTGCCAGCAGCTGGTCCCTAGCGGGGGTCACAGATACGCAGTATTTT.

DNA for the CDR3: TGTGCCAGCAGCTTCTCCGGTAGCGGTAGCACAGATACGCAGTATTTT. Protein: CASSFSGSGSTDTQYF. The rearrangement links TRBV13 to TRBJ2-3, with D maybe TRBD2 (6 bases). Trimming pared 3 bases from V and 0 bases from J, leaving 13 bases between. The CDR3 spans 16 residues. Germline V gene sequence: CDR1 PRHDT, CDR2 FYEKMQ (reference sequence).

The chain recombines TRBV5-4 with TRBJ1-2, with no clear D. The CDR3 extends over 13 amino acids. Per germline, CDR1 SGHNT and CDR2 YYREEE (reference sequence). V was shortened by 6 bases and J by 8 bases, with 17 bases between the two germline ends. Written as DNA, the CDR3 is TGTGCCAGCATGACACCGACCTCTGAGGGCTACACCTTC. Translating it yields CASMTPTSEGYTF.

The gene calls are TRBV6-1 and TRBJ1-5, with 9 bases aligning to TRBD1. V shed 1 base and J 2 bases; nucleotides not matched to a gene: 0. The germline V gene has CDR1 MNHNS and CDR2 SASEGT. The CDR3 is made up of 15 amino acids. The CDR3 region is CASSEGTGGNQPQHF. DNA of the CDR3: TGTGCCAGCAGTGAAGGGACAGGGGGCAATCAGCCCCAGCATTTT.

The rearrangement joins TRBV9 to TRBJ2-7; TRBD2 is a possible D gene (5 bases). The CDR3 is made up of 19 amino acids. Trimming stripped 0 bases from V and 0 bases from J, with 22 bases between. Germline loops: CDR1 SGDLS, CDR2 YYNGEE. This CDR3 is CASSVGSLVWRYSSYEQYF. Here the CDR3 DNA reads TGTGCCAGCAGCGTAGGGAGTCTAGTGTGGAGGTATTCCTCCTACGAGCAGTACTTC.

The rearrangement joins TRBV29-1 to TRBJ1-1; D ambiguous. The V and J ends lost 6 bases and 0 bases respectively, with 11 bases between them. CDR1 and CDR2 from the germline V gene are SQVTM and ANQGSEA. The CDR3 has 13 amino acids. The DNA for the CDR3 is TGCAGCGTCCTACAGAGATTGAACACTGAAGCTTTCTTT. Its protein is CSVLQRLNTEAFF. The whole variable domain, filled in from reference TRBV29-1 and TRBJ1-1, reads SAVISQKPSRDICQRGTSLTIQCQVDSQVTMMFWYRQQPGQSLTLIATANQGSEATYESGFVIDKFPISRPNLTFSTLTVSNMSPEDSSIYLCSVLQRLNTEAFFGQGTRLTVV.

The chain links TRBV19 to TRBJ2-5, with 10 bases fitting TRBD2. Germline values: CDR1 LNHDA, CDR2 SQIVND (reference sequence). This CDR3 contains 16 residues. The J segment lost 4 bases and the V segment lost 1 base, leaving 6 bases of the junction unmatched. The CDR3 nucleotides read TGTGCCAGTAGTATAGGGAGCGGGGGGGCCCGAGAGACCCAGTACTTC. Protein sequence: CASSIGSGGARETQYF.

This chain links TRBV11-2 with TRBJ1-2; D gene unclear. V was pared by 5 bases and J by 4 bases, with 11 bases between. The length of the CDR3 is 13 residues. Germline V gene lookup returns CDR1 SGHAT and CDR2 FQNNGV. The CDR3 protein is CASSQTNLYGYTF. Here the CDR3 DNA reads TGTGCCAGCAGCCAGACAAACCTCTATGGCTACACCTTC.

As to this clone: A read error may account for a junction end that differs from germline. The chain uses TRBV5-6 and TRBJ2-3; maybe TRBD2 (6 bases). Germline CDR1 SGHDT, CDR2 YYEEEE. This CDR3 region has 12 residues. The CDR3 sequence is CASSLTGTEQSF. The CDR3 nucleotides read TGTGCCAGCAGCTTGACTGGGACTGAACAAAGTTTT.

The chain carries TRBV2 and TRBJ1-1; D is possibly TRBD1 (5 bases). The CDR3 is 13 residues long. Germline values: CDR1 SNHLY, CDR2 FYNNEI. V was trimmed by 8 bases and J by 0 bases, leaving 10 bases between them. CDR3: CASQGSMNTEAFF. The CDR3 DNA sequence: TGTGCCAGCCAGGGCAGTATGAACACTGAAGCTTTCTTT. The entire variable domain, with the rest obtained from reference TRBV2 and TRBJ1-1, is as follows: EPEVTQTPSHQVTQMGQEVILRCVPISNHLYFYWYRQILGQKVEFLVSFYNNEISEKSEIFDDQFSVERPDGSNFTLKIRSTKLEDSAMYFCASQGSMNTEAFFGQGTRLTVV.

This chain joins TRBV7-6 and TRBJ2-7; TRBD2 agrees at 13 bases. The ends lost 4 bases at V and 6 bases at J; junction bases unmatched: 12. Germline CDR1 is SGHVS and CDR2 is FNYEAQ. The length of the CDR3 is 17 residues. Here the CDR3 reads CASSSGLAGEGDLEQYF. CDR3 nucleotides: TGTGCCAGCAGCTCCGGACTAGCGGGAGAAGGGGACCTCGAGCAGTACTTC.

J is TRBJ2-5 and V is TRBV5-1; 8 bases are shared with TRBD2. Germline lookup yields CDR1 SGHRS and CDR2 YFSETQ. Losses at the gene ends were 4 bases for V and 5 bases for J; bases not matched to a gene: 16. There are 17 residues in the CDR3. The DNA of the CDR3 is TGCGCCAGCAGCGTGTCCATAGGACTAGCATCGGGTGAGACCCAGTACTTC. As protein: CASSVSIGLASGETQYF.

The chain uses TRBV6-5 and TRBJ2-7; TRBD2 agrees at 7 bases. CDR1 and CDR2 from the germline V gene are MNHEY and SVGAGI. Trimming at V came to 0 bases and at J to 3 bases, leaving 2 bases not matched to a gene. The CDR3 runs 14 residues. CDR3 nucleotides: TGTGCCAGCAGTTACTCTGCTAGCGGCTACGAGCAGTACTTC. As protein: CASSYSASGYEQYF.

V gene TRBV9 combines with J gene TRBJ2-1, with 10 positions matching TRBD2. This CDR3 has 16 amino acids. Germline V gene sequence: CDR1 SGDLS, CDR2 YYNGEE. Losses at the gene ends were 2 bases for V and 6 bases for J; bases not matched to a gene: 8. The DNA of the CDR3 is TGTGCCAGCAGCGTCGGCAGCGGGGGGGGCCCCAATGAGCAGTTCTTC. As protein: CASSVGSGGGPNEQFF. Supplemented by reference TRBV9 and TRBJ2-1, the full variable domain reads DSGVTQTPKHLITATGQRVTLRCSPRSGDLSVYWYQQSLDQGLQFLIQYYNGEERAKGNILERFSAQQFPDLHSELNLSSLELGDSALYFCASSVGSGGGPNEQFFGPGTRLTVL.

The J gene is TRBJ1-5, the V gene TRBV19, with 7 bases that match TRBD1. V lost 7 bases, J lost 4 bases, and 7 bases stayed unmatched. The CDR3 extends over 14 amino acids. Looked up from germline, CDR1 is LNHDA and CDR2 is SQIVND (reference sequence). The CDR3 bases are TGTGCCAGTACTCTGGACAGGCTTAATCAGCCCCAGCATTTT. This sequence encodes CASTLDRLNQPQHF.

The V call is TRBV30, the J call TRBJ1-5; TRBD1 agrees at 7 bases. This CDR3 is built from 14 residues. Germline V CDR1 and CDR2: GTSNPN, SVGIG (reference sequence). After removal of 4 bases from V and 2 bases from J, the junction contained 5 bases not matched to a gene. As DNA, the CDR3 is TGTGCCTGGACGACAGGGTTTGGCAATCAGCCCCAGCATTTT. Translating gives CAWTTGFGNQPQHF.

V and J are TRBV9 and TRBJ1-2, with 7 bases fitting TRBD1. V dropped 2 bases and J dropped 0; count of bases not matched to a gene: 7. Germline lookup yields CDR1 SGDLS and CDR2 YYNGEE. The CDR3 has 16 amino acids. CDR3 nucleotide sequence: TGTGCCAGCAGCGTCAGCCCGGGACAGTCTAACTATGGCTACACCTTC. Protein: CASSVSPGQSNYGYTF.

CDR3 in DNA: TGTGCCAGTAAGACAGGGGGGATCGACACTGAAGCTTTCTTT. Translation gives CASKTGGIDTEAFF. The J gene is TRBJ1-1, the V gene TRBV19, with 9 bases identical to TRBD1. This CDR3 is 14 amino acids long. Germline CDR1 and CDR2: LNHDA and SQIVND (reference sequence). J gave up 3 bases and V 7 bases, and 6 bases lay outside the gene matches.

This CDR3 is CAWRGGTGGRYEQYF. DNA of the CDR3: TGTGCCTGGAGGGGGGGGACAGGGGGTCGGTACGAGCAGTACTTC. V and J are TRBV30 and TRBJ2-7, with TRBD1 matching 11 bases. V was pared by 3 bases and J by 4 bases, with 8 bases of the junction left unmatched. The CDR3 contains 15 residues. Per germline, CDR1 GTSNPN and CDR2 SVGIG (reference sequence).